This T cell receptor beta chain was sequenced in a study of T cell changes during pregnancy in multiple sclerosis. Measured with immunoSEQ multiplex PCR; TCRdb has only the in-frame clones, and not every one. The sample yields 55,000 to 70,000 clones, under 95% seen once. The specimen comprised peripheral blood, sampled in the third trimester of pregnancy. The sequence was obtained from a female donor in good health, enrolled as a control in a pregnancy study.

CDR3 in DNA: TGCACCAGCAGCCAACGGACTAGCGGGGGGCAAGATTCCTACAATGAGCAGTTCTTC. This translates into CTSSQRTSGGQDSYNEQFF. The gene calls are TRBV1 and TRBJ2-1; the tabulated D call, TRBD2, remains unverified against the DNA. TRBV1 is a pseudogene locus. The CDR3 runs to 19 residues.